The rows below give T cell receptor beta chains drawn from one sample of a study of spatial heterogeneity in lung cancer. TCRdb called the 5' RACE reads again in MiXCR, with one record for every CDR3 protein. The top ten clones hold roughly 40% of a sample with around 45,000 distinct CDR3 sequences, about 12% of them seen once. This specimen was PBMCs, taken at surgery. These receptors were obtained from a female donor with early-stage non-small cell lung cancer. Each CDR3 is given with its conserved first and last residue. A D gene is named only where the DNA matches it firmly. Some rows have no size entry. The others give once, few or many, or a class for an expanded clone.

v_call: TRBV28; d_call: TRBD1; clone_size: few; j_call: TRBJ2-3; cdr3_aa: CASSRRQGLDTQYF; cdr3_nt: TGTGCCAGCAGCCGAAGACAGGGTTTAGATACGCAGTATTTT
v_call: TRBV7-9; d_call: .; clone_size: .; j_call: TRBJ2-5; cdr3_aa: CASSLPGREETQYF; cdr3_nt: TGTGCCAGCAGCTTACCCGGTAGGGAAGAGACCCAGTACTTC
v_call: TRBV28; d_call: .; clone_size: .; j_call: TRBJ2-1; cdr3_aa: CVAESSYNEQFF; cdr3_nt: TGTGTCGCAGAGAGCTCCTACAATGAGCAGTTCTTC
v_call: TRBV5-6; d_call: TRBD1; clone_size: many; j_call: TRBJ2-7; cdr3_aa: CASSLADREASYF; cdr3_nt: TGTGCCAGCAGCTTGGCCGACAGGGAAGCGTCGTACTTC
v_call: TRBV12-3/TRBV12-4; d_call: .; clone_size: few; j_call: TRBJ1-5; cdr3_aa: CASTRGNQPQHF; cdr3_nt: TGTGCCAGCACCCGGGGCAATCAGCCCCAGCATTTT
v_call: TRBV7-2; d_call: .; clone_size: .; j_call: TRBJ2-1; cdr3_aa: CASSSQGPGAQGNEQFF; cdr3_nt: TGTGCCAGCAGCTCCCAGGGTCCAGGGGCGCAGGGCAATGAGCAGTTCTTC
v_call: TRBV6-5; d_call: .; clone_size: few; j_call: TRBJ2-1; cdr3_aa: CASSPGYDSEEQFF; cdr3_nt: TGTGCCAGCAGTCCCGGCTACGACTCGGAGGAGCAGTTCTTC
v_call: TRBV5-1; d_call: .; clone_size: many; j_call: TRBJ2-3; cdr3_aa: CASSLRGVSTDTQYF; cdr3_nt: TGCGCCAGCAGCTTGAGAGGGGTCAGCACAGATACGCAGTATTTT
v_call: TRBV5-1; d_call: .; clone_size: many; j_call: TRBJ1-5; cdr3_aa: CASSFEGDQPQHF; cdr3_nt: TGCGCCAGCAGCTTCGAGGGGGATCAGCCCCAGCATTTT
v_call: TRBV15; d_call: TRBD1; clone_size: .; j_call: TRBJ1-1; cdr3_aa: CATSRDTITSRDRNTEAFF; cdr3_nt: TGTGCCACCAGCAGAGACACCATAACTTCCCGGGACAGGAACACTGAAGCTTTCTTT
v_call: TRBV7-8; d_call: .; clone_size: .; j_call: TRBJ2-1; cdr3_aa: CASSSGQYSYNEQFF; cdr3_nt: TGTGCCAGCAGTTCCGGACAGTACTCCTACAATGAGCAGTTCTTC
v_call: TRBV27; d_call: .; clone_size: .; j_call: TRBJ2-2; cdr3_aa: CASSFRRTGELFF; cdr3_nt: TGTGCCAGCAGTTTTCGTCGAACCGGGGAGCTGTTTTTT
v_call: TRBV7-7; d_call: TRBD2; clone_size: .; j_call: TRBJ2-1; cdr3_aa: CASSLGGGGAHEQFF; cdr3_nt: TGTGCCAGCAGCTTAGGTGGCGGGGGGGCCCATGAGCAGTTCTTC
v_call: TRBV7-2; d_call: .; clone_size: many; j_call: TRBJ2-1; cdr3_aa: CASSSRLGGGHNEQFF; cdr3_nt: TGTGCCAGCAGCTCCCGCTTGGGGGGGGGGCACAATGAGCAGTTCTTC
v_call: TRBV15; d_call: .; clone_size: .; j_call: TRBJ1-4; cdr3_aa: CATSRSSATNEKLFF; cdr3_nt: TGTGCCACCAGCAGGTCCAGTGCAACTAATGAAAAACTGTTTTTT
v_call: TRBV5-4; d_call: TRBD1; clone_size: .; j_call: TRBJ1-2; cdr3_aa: CASSRLDRATYGYTF; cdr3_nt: TGTGCCAGCAGCCGACTGGACAGGGCGACATATGGCTACACCTTC
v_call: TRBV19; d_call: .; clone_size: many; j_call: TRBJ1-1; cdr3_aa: CASSTGGVMNTEAFF; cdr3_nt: TGTGCCAGTTCTACCGGGGGTGTCATGAACACTGAAGCTTTCTTT
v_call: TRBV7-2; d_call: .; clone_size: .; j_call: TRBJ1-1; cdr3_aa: CASSLVPQLRGNTEAFF; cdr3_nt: TGTGCCAGCAGCTTAGTACCACAACTCCGCGGGAACACTGAAGCTTTCTTT
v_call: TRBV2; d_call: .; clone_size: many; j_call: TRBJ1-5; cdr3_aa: CAMSRDARNQPQHF; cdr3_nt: TGTGCCATGTCCCGGGACGCGCGCAATCAGCCCCAGCATTTT
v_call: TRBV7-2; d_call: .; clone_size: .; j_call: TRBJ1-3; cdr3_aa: CASSLRTPFSGNTIYF; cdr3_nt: TGTGCCAGCAGCTTAAGGACCCCATTCTCTGGAAACACCATATATTTT
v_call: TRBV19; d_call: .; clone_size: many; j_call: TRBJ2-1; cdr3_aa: CASSTIVGYNEQFF; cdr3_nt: TGTGCCAGTAGTACCATTGTCGGGTACAATGAGCAGTTCTTC
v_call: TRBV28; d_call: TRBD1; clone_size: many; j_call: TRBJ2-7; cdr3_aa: CASSTRQGVQGDEQYF; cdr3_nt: TGTGCCAGCAGTACCCGACAGGGGGTCCAGGGGGACGAGCAGTACTTC
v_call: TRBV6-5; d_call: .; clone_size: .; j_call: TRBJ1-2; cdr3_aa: CASSPGAGGYTF; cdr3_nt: TGTGCCAGCAGCCCAGGGGCCGGTGGCTACACCTTC
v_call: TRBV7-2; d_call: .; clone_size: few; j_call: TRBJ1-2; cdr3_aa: CASSSLGQMGYTF; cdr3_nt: TGTGCCAGCAGCTCCTTAGGGCAGATGGGCTACACCTTC
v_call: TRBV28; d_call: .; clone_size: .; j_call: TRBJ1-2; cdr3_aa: CASSSQGYGYTF; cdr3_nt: TGTGCCAGCAGTTCACAGGGATATGGCTACACCTTC
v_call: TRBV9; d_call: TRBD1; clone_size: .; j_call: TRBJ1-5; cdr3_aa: CASSSTGSSNQPQHF; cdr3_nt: TGTGCCAGCAGCTCGACAGGGTCCAGCAATCAGCCCCAGCATTTT
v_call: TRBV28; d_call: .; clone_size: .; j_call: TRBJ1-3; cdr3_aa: CASSPPVLNSGNTIYF; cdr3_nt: TGTGCCAGCAGTCCCCCGGTGCTAAACTCTGGAAACACCATATATTTT
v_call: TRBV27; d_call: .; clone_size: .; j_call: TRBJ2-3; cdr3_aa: CASTPGYWGSTDTQYF; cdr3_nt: TGTGCCAGCACCCCTGGCTATTGGGGGAGCACAGATACGCAGTATTTT
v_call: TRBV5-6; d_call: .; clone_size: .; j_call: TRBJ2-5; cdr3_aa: CASSSLGTEETQYF; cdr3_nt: TGTGCCAGCAGCTCTTTAGGGACGGAAGAGACCCAGTACTTC
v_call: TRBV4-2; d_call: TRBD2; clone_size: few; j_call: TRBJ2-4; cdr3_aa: CASSQEVWGGGNIQYF; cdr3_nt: TGTGCCAGCAGCCAAGAGGTCTGGGGCGGGGGAAACATTCAGTACTTC
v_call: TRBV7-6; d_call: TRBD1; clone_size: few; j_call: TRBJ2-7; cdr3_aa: CASSPTGVYSPSYEQYF; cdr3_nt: TGTGCCAGCAGCCCCACAGGGGTCTACTCCCCATCTTACGAGCAGTACTTC
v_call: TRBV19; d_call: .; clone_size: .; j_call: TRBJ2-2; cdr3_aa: CASSFRGTPTGELFF; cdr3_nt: TGTGCCAGTAGTTTTAGAGGGACCCCAACCGGGGAGCTGTTTTTT
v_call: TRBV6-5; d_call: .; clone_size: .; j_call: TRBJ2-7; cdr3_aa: CASSPTWGGRDYEQYF; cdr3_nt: TGTGCCAGCAGTCCCACTTGGGGAGGCAGAGACTACGAGCAGTACTTC